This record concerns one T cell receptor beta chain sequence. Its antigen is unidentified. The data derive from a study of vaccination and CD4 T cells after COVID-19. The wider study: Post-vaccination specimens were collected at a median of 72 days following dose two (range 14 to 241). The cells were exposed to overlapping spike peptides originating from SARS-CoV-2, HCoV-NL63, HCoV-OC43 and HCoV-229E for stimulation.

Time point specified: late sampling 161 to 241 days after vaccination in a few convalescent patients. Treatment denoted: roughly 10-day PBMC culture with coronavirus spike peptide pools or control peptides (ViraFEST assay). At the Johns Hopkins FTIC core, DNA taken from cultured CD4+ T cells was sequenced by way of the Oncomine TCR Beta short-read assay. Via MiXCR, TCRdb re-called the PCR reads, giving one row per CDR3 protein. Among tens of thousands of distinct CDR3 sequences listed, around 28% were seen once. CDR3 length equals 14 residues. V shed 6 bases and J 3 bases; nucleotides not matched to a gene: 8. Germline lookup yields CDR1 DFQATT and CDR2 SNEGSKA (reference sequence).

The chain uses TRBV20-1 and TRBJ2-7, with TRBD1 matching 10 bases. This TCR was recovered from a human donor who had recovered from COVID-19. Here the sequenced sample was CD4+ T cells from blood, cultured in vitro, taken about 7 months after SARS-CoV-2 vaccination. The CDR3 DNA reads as TGCAGTGCGCTTCGGACAGGGGGATACTACGAGCAGTACTTC. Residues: CSALRTGGYYEQYF.